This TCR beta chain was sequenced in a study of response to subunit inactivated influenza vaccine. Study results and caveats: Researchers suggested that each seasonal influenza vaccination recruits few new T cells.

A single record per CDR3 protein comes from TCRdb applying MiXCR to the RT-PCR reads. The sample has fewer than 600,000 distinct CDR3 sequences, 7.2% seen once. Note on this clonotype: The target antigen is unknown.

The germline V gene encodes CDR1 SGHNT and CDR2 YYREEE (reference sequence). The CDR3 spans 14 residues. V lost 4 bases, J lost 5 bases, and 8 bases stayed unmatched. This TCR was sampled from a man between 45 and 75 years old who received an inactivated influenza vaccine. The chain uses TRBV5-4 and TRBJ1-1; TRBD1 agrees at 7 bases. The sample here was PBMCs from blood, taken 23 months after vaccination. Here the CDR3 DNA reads TGTGCCAGCAGCCTATGGACAGGAGGGACTGAAGCTTTCTTT. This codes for CASSLWTGGTEAFF.